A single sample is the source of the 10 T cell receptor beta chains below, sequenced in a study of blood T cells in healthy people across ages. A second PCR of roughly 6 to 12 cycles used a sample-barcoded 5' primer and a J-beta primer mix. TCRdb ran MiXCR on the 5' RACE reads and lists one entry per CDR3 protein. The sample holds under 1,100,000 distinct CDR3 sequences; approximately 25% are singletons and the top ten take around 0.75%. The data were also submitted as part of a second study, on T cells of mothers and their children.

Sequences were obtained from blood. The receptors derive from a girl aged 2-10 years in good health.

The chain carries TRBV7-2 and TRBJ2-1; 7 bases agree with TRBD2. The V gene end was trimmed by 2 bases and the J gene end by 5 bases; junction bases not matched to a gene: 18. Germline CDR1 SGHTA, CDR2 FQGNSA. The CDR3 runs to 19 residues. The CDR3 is CASSLSPGSQMRGNNEQFF. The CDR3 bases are TGTGCCAGCAGCTTATCCCCGGGCTCCCAAATGCGGGGGAACAATGAGCAGTTCTTC.

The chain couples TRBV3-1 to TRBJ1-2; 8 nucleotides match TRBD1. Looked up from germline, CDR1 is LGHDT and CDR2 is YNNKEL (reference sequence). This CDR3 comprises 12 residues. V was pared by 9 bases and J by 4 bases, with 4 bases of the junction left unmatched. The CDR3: CASGDRIYGYTF. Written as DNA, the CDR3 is TGTGCCAGTGGGGACAGGATCTATGGCTACACCTTC.

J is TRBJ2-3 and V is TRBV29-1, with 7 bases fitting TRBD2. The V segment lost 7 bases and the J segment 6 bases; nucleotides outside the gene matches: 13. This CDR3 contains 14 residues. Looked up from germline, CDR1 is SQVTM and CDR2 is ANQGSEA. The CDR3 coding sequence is TGCAGCGCCCTCTTAGCGGGTCAAGCGGATACGCAGTATTTT. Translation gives CSALLAGQADTQYF.

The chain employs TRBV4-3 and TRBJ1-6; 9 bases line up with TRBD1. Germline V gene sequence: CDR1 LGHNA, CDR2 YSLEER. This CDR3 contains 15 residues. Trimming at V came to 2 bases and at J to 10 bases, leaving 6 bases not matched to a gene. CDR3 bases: TGCGCCAGCAGCCAACAGGGACAGGGAGACTCACCCCTCCACTTT. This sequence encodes CASSQQGQGDSPLHF.

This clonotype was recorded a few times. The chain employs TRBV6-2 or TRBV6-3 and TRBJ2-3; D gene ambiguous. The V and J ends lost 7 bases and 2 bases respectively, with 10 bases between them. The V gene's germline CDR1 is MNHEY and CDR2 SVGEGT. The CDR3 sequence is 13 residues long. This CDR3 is CASIEAHTDTQYF. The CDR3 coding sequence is TGTGCCAGCATCGAAGCACACACAGATACGCAGTATTTT.

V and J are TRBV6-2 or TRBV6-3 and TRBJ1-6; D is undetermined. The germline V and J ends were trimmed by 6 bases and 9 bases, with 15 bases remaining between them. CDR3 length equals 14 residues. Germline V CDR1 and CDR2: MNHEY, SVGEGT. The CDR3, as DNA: TGTGCCAGCAGCTCAAGTTGGGTACGTTCACCCCTCCACTTT. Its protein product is CASSSSWVRSPLHF.

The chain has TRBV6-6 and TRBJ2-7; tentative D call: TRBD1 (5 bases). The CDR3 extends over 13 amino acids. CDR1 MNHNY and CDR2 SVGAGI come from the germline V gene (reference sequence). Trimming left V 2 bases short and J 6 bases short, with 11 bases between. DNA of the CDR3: TGTGCCAGCAGTTACAGGGGCCTGGGCGAGCAGTACTTC. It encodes CASSYRGLGEQYF.

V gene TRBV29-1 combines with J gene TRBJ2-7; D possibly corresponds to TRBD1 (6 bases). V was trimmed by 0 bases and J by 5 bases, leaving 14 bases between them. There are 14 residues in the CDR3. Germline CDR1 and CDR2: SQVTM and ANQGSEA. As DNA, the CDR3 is TGCAGCGTTGAAGAGTGGGGTCAGGGGAACGAGCAGTACTTC. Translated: CSVEEWGQGNEQYF.

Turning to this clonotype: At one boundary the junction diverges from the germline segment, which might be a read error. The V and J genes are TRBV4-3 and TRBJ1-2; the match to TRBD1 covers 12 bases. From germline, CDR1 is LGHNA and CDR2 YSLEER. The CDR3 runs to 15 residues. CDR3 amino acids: CASSQGDRGLYGYAF. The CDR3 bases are TGCGCCAGCAGCCAGGGGGACAGGGGGCTGTATGGCTACGCCTTC.

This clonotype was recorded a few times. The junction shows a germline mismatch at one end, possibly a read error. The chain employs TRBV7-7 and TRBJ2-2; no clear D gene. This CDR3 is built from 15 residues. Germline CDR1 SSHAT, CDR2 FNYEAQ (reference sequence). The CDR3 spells CASSRGILNTGELFF. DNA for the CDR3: TGTGCTAGCAGTAGAGGAATTCTGAACACCGGGGAGCTGTTTTTT.